This TCR beta chain was sequenced during a study of blood T cell repertoires in COVID-19. Study as a whole: There were acute and convalescent COVID-19 samples, and they came from the United States, Italy and Spain. The cDNA or gDNA used as material had been derived from T cells, B-cell-depleted T cells, or PBMCs.

Methods used by the authors: How many nucleated cells were present was estimated from reference gene primer amplification. Libraries were prepared by immunoSEQ multiplex PCR; TCRdb keeps only in-frame clonotypes and omits some of them. That table furnishes V, J and clone size, whereas the DNA furnished D and trimming. Here the sample spans hundreds of thousands of clones, about 89% being singletons. V lost 4 bases and J lost 5; bases outside the gene matches: 9. The CDR3 is 15 residues long. Germline values: CDR1 MDHEN, CDR2 SYDVKM. The sequence was collected from a woman aged 55-69 years who had recovered from COVID-19. The chain is built from TRBV28 and TRBJ2-7, with TRBD1 identical over 9 bases. Source material: peripheral blood. As DNA, the CDR3 is TGTGCCAGCAGTTCTATACAGGGGGCCGTTCACGAGCAGTACTTC. Its protein is CASSSIQGAVHEQYF.